This T cell receptor beta chain was captured by sequencing in a study of T-cell memory formation after mild COVID-19. TCR alpha and TCR beta cDNA libraries carrying sample barcodes and UMIs came from 5'RACE with constant-segment primers. TCRdb re-derived calls from the 5' RACE reads in MiXCR, one entry per CDR3 protein. The data hold about 500,000 distinct CDR3 sequences, with roughly 20% observed a single time. Looked up from germline, CDR1 is SGHRS and CDR2 is YFSETQ. V was trimmed by 4 bases and J by 5 bases, leaving 16 bases between them. The CDR3 spans 15 residues. In its sample, this clonotype was seen many times.

The rearrangement links TRBV5-1 to TRBJ2-1; D unclear. Sequencing was carried out using PBMCs or a T cell subset sorted from them (not recorded which). The receptor was derived from an adult woman who had mild COVID-19 (a few samples of this study predate the infection). Cell type and time point are not known. The CDR3 protein is CASSPGSVGNNEQFF. DNA for the CDR3: TGCGCCAGCAGCCCCGGGTCGGTAGGGAACAATGAGCAGTTCTTC.